This passage covers 25 T cell receptor beta chains from one sample sequenced in a study of CXCR3-negative and CXCR3-positive naive CD8 T cells. Study results and limitations: The TRB CDR3s that CXCR3-positive naive cells carried were more hydrophobic than those of CXCR3-negative naive cells.

5' RACE with UMI labels generated the TRB cDNA libraries. TCRdb reanalyzed the 5' RACE reads and collapses them to one entry per CDR3 protein, without DNA. The sample data list some 150,000 distinct CDR3 sequences. Antigens for these TCRs are unknown. Sequencing used naive CXCR3+ CD8+ T cells from blood. The subset here: CD45RO-CCR7+CD27+CD95- naive CD8+ T cells expressing CXCR3 (TNR3+). All receptors come from a human donor in good health. Some clones in this sample may be carry-over from other donors' samples.

The chain employs TRBV11-2 and TRBJ2-7; TCRdb indicates TRBD2, and absent DNA this call remains unverified. Germline V lookup: CDR1 SGHAT, CDR2 FQNNGV. There are 14 residues in the CDR3. The CDR3 loop reads CASSLWGPDYEQYF.

The chain uses TRBV7-2 and TRBJ2-1; lacking DNA, the TRBD2 call made by TCRdb goes unchecked. Germline CDR1 reads SGHTA; CDR2 reads FQGNSA. The CDR3 sequence is 16 residues long. CDR3 sequence: CASSRGEVDYYNEQFF. The full variable domain, its missing parts supplied by reference TRBV7-2 and TRBJ2-1, is GAGVSQSPSNKVTEKGKDVELRCDPISGHTALYWYRQSLGQGLEFLIYFQGNSAPDKSGLPSDRFSAERTGGSVSTLTIQRTQQEDSAVYLCASSRGEVDYYNEQFFGPGTRLTVL.

The chain joins TRBV5-1 to TRBJ1-1; TCRdb's D call of TRBD1 is untestable without DNA. CDR3 length equals 15 residues. Germline V gene data show CDR1 as SGHRS and CDR2 as YFSETQ. The CDR3 sequence is CASSFEGGMNTEAFF.

This chain connects TRBV19 to TRBJ2-7. The CDR3 loop spans 13 amino acids. Looked up from germline, CDR1 is LNHDA and CDR2 is SQIVND (reference sequence). CDR3 loop: CASSIRPEAEQYF.

V and J are TRBV19 and TRBJ2-2. The germline V gene encodes CDR1 LNHDA and CDR2 SQIVND (reference sequence). The CDR3 totals 14 residues. CDR3: CASSVPEDTGELFF.

The rearrangement uses TRBV2 and TRBJ1-5; the TRBD1 assignment by TCRdb is unverifiable without DNA. CDR1 is SNHLY, CDR2 FYNNEI, per germline. The CDR3 contains 13 residues. This chain's CDR3 is CASSEIPSQPQHF.

The chain carries TRBV4-3 and TRBJ2-7; the TRBD1 assignment by TCRdb is unverifiable without DNA. CDR3 length: 17 residues. From germline, CDR1 is LGHNA and CDR2 YSLEER. CDR3 region: CASSPNSGARSSYEQYF.

CDR3: CASSPPLSSWGLAGNEQFF. The chain combines TRBV18 with TRBJ2-1; the TCRdb call, TRBD2, lacks DNA for checking. Germline V CDR1 and CDR2: KGHSH, LQKENI. The CDR3 totals 19 residues.

This CDR3 is CASSIGYEAPNTEAFF. The chain couples TRBV19 to TRBJ1-1. Germline values: CDR1 LNHDA, CDR2 SQIVND (reference sequence). The CDR3 length is 16 residues.

The chain links TRBV29-1 to TRBJ2-1; TCRdb proposes TRBD2, but this gene call is untestable without DNA. Looked up from germline, CDR1 is SQVTM and CDR2 is ANQGSEA. The CDR3 consists of 15 residues. This chain's CDR3 is CSVEPSSGSYNEQFF.

The V and J genes are TRBV29-1 and TRBJ2-7; TCRdb returns TRBD2, unconfirmable since there is no DNA. This CDR3 has 12 amino acids. Germline CDR1 SQVTM, CDR2 ANQGSEA. The CDR3: CSALAAAYEQYF.

The V and J genes are TRBV7-9 and TRBJ1-1. Per germline, CDR1 SEHNR and CDR2 FQNEAQ (reference sequence). This CDR3 contains 17 residues. The CDR3 sequence is CASSSTTFRGGNTEAFF.

This chain connects TRBV10-1 to TRBJ1-3; without DNA, the TCRdb call of TRBD1 cannot be checked. Germline CDR1 and CDR2: WNHNN and SYGVQD (reference sequence). The CDR3 is made up of 14 amino acids. The CDR3 loop is CASSLPGPGNTLYF.

V and J are TRBV5-1 and TRBJ1-1; TCRdb lists TRBD1, though no DNA is available to test this call. Per the germline V gene, CDR1 is SGHRS and CDR2 is YFSETQ. The CDR3 extends over 17 amino acids. The CDR3 loop reads CASSLSPPQGQYTEAFF. The full variable domain, rest sourced from reference TRBV5-1 and TRBJ1-1, is KAGVTQTPRYLIKTRGQQVTLSCSPISGHRSVSWYQQTPGQGLQFLFEYFSETQRNKGNFPGRFSGRQFSNSRSEMNVSTLELGDSALYLCASSLSPPQGQYTEAFFGQGTRLTVV.

The chain is built from TRBV29-1 and TRBJ2-6; TCRdb proposes TRBD2, but this gene call is untestable without DNA. CDR3 length: 15 amino acids. Germline CDR1 reads SQVTM; CDR2 reads ANQGSEA. CDR3 loop: CSVDGGGSGANVLTF.

V usage is TRBV7-8 and J usage is TRBJ2-3. Germline V gives CDR1 SGHVS, CDR2 FQNEAQ. This CDR3 has 15 amino acids. This CDR3 is CASSLEADPTDTQYF.

The chain couples TRBV7-7 to TRBJ2-6. Germline CDR1 SSHAT, CDR2 FNYEAQ (reference sequence). The CDR3 has 14 amino acids. This CDR3 is CASSPNDGANVLTF. Complete variable domain (other parts from reference TRBV7-7 and TRBJ2-6): GAGVSQSPRYKVTKRGQDVTLRCDPISSHATLYWYQQALGQGPEFLTYFNYEAQPDKSGLPSDRFSAERPEGSISTLTIQRTEQRDSAMYRCASSPNDGANVLTFGAGSRLTVL.

This sequence joins TRBV6-5 and TRBJ2-3; the D gene TCRdb calls, TRBD1, cannot be checked with no DNA. Germline-derived CDR1 and CDR2 are MNHEY and SVGAGI. This CDR3 is built from 16 residues. CDR3 amino acids: CASSTRQGTWTDTQYF.

The rearrangement uses TRBV29-1 and TRBJ1-2; no DNA is available, so the TRBD1 call from TCRdb remains unchecked. The CDR3 has 11 amino acids. CDR1 is SQVTM and CDR2 is ANQGSEA in the germline V gene. The CDR3 region is CSVETQGGYTF. Full variable domain (remainder filled in from reference TRBV29-1 and TRBJ1-2): SAVISQKPSRDICQRGTSLTIQCQVDSQVTMMFWYRQQPGQSLTLIATANQGSEATYESGFVIDKFPISRPNLTFSTLTVSNMSPEDSSIYLCSVETQGGYTFGSGTRLTVV.

The V and J genes are TRBV13 and TRBJ2-7; TCRdb's D call, TRBD1, is unchecked because there is no DNA. The CDR3 covers 17 residues. Germline lookup yields CDR1 PRHDT and CDR2 FYEKMQ (reference sequence). The CDR3 reads CASSSTNSGTQENEQYF.

V usage is TRBV20-1 and J usage is TRBJ2-1; TCRdb selects TRBD2, and the lack of DNA leaves this call unchecked. The length of the CDR3 is 13 residues. Germline V gene data show CDR1 as DFQATT and CDR2 as SNEGSKA (reference sequence). The CDR3 region is CSAEAGGYNEQFF.

The chain combines TRBV18 with TRBJ1-2. Germline V gene data show CDR1 as KGHSH and CDR2 as LQKENI. This CDR3 has 12 residues. The CDR3 is CASSPQGNGYTF.

V is TRBV28 and J is TRBJ1-1; TCRdb calls TRBD1, which cannot be checked without DNA. This CDR3 has 17 residues. CDR1 MDHEN and CDR2 SYDVKM come from the germline V gene. This CDR3 reads CASSPPPLSLGNTEAFF.

The chain joins TRBV29-1 to TRBJ2-5. The length of the CDR3 is 12 residues. From germline, CDR1 is SQVTM and CDR2 ANQGSEA. The CDR3 here is CSVVGSQETHYF.

This chain uses TRBV20-1 with TRBJ2-1; without DNA, the TCRdb call of TRBD2 cannot be checked. CDR3 length: 16 residues. Germline loops: CDR1 DFQATT, CDR2 SNEGSKA (reference sequence). The CDR3 loop reads CSARRTAGTSYNEQFF.